One and the same sample provided the 23 T cell receptor beta chains below, sequenced in a study of T-cell memory formation after mild COVID-19. TCRdb analysed the 5' RACE reads with MiXCR anew, one entry per CDR3 protein. Of 300,000 to 400,000 distinct CDR3 sequences listed, 25% to 30% are singletons. Sample: PBMCs or a T cell subset sorted from them (not recorded which). The receptors derive from an adult woman who had mild COVID-19 (a few samples of this study predate the infection). Cell type and time point are not known.

In this sample, this clonotype turned up a few times. V usage is TRBV12-3 or TRBV12-4 and J usage is TRBJ2-2; D is ambiguous. V gave up 6 bases and J gave up 4 bases, with 15 bases separating them. CDR3 length: 15 amino acids. The CDR3 coding sequence is TGTGCCAGCAGAATCCAAACTCCCGGCACCGGGGAGCTGTTTTTT. As protein: CASRIQTPGTGELFF.

The rearrangement joins TRBV30 to TRBJ2-2; D unresolved. The CDR3 runs 13 residues. The ends were cut back, 1 base at V and 4 bases at J, with 7 bases in the middle. Germline assignment: CDR1 GTSNPN and CDR2 SVGIG (reference sequence). The CDR3 bases are TGTGCCTGGAGTGAGGGAATCACCGGGGAGCTGTTTTTT. Translating it yields CAWSEGITGELFF.

A few counts support this clonotype. The chain employs TRBV11-1 and TRBJ2-1, with D possibly matching TRBD2 (6 bases). Trimming shortened V by 5 bases and J by 6 bases, and 20 bases separated the two germline ends. The V gene's germline CDR1 is SGHAT and CDR2 FQDESV (reference sequence). The CDR3 has 16 residues. The CDR3: CASSPRADVGGNEQFF. CDR3 bases: TGTGCCAGCAGCCCCCGAGCGGACGTGGGGGGCAATGAGCAGTTCTTC.

This clonotype was counted between two and nine times. V and J are TRBV20-1 and TRBJ2-7, with a weak D call TRBD2 (6 bases). CDR1 is DFQATT, CDR2 SNEGSKA, per germline (reference sequence). The CDR3 length is 14 residues. The CDR3 region has the DNA TGCAGCCTTTTGGGTCGGGAGCTAGCCGGTGAGCAGTACTTC. This translates into CSLLGRELAGEQYF.

This rearrangement joins TRBV20-1 to TRBJ2-7, with 9 bases lining up with TRBD1. The CDR3 is made up of 15 amino acids. Losses at the gene ends were 5 bases for V and 1 base for J; bases not matched to a gene: 9. Germline loops: CDR1 DFQATT, CDR2 SNEGSKA (reference sequence). The CDR3 coding sequence is TGCAGTGCTTCCCAGGGACAGGGCATTTCCTACGAGCAGTACTTC. Amino acids: CSASQGQGISYEQYF.

The CDR3 coding sequence is TGTGCCAGCAGCTCCGGACAGGGGACGAGGGGCTACACCTTC. It specifies CASSSGQGTRGYTF. The chain links TRBV3-1 to TRBJ1-2, with 9 nucleotides matching TRBD1. V gave up 5 bases and J gave up 8 bases; unmatched junction bases: 9. In germline, CDR1 is LGHDT, CDR2 YNNKEL (reference sequence). CDR3 size: 14 residues.

There are many counts of this clonotype. The rearrangement uses TRBV7-2 and TRBJ2-3; D is perhaps TRBD2 (7 bases). The CDR3 sequence is 17 residues long. The V gene lost 2 bases and the J gene lost 2 bases, with 17 bases spanning the gap. Germline CDR1 and CDR2: SGHTA and FQGNSA. The CDR3 is CASSLSTGGGATDTQYF. The CDR3 DNA follows: TGTGCCAGCAGCTTAAGTACCGGCGGGGGCGCCACAGATACGCAGTATTTT.

This chain links TRBV29-1 with TRBJ2-2, with D perhaps TRBD2 (6 bases). The CDR3 is made up of 14 amino acids. Trimming pared 1 base from V and 1 base from J, leaving 7 bases between. Germline V CDR1 and CDR2: SQVTM, ANQGSEA. CDR3 loop: CSVEGGKNTGELFF. The CDR3 nucleotides read TGCAGCGTTGAAGGCGGGAAGAACACCGGGGAGCTGTTTTTT.

This clonotype appeared a few times. This chain uses TRBV24-1 with TRBJ2-5, with D perhaps matching TRBD2 (7 bases). Trimming pared 7 bases from V and 5 bases from J, leaving 13 bases between. This CDR3 region has 13 residues. In germline, CDR1 is KGHDR, CDR2 SFDVKD. Here the CDR3 reads CATSGGPVETQYF. For the CDR3, the DNA is TGTGCCACCAGCGGGGGGCCGGTTGAGACCCAGTACTTC.

V usage is TRBV7-9 and J usage is TRBJ1-5, with no clear D. Germline-derived CDR1 and CDR2 are SEHNR and FQNEAQ (reference sequence). Trimming removed 1 base from V and 6 bases from J, with 4 bases in between. The CDR3 runs 12 residues. CDR3 DNA: TGTGCCAGCAGCTTAGACGTTCAGCCCCAGCATTTT. Residues: CASSLDVQPQHF.

The table lists this clonotype with a few counts. This chain connects TRBV11-2 to TRBJ2-1; 15 nucleotides line up with TRBD2. Germline lookup yields CDR1 SGHAT and CDR2 FQNNGV. Trimming removed 6 bases from V and 5 bases from J; junction bases left unmatched: 14. This CDR3 is 19 amino acids long. CDR3 in DNA: TGTGCCAGCAGAGCCCCAGGCCGCGGGACTAGCGGGGGGAACAATGAGCAGTTCTTC. Amino acids: CASRAPGRGTSGGNNEQFF.

The chain carries TRBV4-1 and TRBJ2-2, with D perhaps matching TRBD1 or TRBD2 (6 bases each). The CDR3 consists of 17 residues. The germline gives CDR1 MGHRA, CDR2 YSYEKL. The V gene lost 1 base and the J gene lost 2 bases, with 14 bases spanning the gap. CDR3 nucleotides: TGCGCCAGCAGCCAAGCCCGAGGGGGGCTTAACACCGGGGAGCTGTTTTTT. Encoded protein: CASSQARGGLNTGELFF.

This rearrangement joins TRBV7-9 to TRBJ2-3, with 7 bases that match TRBD2. The CDR3 is 12 residues long. Germline CDR1 SEHNR, CDR2 FQNEAQ (reference sequence). After removal of 6 bases from V and 6 bases from J, the junction contained 3 bases not matched to a gene. The DNA for the CDR3 is TGTGCCAGCAGTTCGACTAGCGATACGCAGTATTTT. Residues: CASSSTSDTQYF.

This chain connects TRBV29-1 to TRBJ2-5; 9 nucleotides align to TRBD2. Germline CDR1 is SQVTM and CDR2 is ANQGSEA. The CDR3 is 15 amino acids. V dropped 4 bases and J dropped 1; count of bases not matched to a gene: 7. CDR3 loop: CSVGKLAGFQETQYF. CDR3 sequence (DNA): TGCAGCGTTGGAAAACTAGCGGGCTTCCAAGAGACCCAGTACTTC.

This clonotype was observed at least ten times. The rearrangement uses TRBV12-3 or TRBV12-4 and TRBJ2-7; a possible D gene is TRBD1 (5 bases). The CDR3 extends over 14 amino acids. Trimming took off 2 bases at V and 2 bases at J, with 10 bases between the two ends. The CDR3 loop is CASSLQGGAYEQYF. The CDR3, as DNA: TGTGCCAGCAGTTTACAGGGTGGAGCCTACGAGCAGTACTTC.

The chain carries TRBV14 and TRBJ2-1, with D perhaps TRBD2 (7 bases). V was shortened by 2 bases and J by 6 bases, with 17 bases between the two germline ends. Germline V gene sequence: CDR1 SGHDN, CDR2 FVKESK. The CDR3 totals 16 residues. The CDR3 loop is CASSQKGGAGVNEQFF. Written as DNA, the CDR3 is TGTGCCAGCAGCCAAAAGGGGGGGGCAGGGGTCAATGAGCAGTTCTTC.

This clonotype has a count of ten or more. This chain uses TRBV12-3 or TRBV12-4 with TRBJ1-1; TRBD1 is a possible D gene (5 bases). Trimming stripped 8 bases from V and 4 bases from J, with 17 bases between. The CDR3 runs 14 residues. CDR3 coding DNA: TGTGCCAGCTTAGAGTTCCAGGGTCCCACTGAAGCTTTCTTT. Amino acids: CASLEFQGPTEAFF.

The rearrangement joins TRBV7-9 to TRBJ2-1; D ambiguous. V was pared by 1 base and J by 10 bases, with 11 bases between. In germline, CDR1 is SEHNR, CDR2 FQNEAQ (reference sequence). The CDR3 runs to 13 residues. Here the CDR3 reads CASSLVNRPEQFF. CDR3 in DNA: TGTGCCAGCAGCTTAGTAAACCGCCCCGAGCAGTTCTTC.

The rearrangement uses TRBV7-9 and TRBJ2-7; a weak D match, TRBD1 (5 bases). Germline V gene sequence: CDR1 SEHNR, CDR2 FQNEAQ (reference sequence). The V end lost 5 bases, the J end lost 0 bases, and 11 bases lay between the germline ends. This CDR3 has 14 residues. The CDR3, as DNA: TGTGCCAGCAGCCTGACCGACAGCTCCTACGAGCAGTACTTC. Protein: CASSLTDSSYEQYF.

CDR3 coding DNA: TGTGCCAGCAGTTTGGAGGGGGCCTCTTGGGACCAGTACTTC. This gives the protein CASSLEGASWDQYF. The chain has TRBV28 and TRBJ2-5, with TRBD1 as a possible D gene (7 bases). Trimming took 3 bases from V and 10 from J, leaving 18 bases between them. CDR1 is MDHEN, CDR2 SYDVKM, per germline. CDR3 length equals 14 residues.

The rearrangement joins TRBV3-1 to TRBJ1-2, with D perhaps matching TRBD1 (5 bases). Germline CDR1 reads LGHDT; CDR2 reads YNNKEL (reference sequence). Trimming took off 4 bases at V and 3 bases at J, with 12 bases between the two ends. The CDR3 totals 14 residues. The chain's CDR3 is CASSRKGADYGYTF. In nucleotides, the CDR3 is TGTGCCAGCAGCCGGAAAGGGGCAGACTATGGCTACACCTTC.

The rearrangement links TRBV12-3 or TRBV12-4 to TRBJ1-5, with D uncertain. The CDR3 is made up of 14 amino acids. Trimming removed 3 bases at V and 7 bases at J, with 13 bases between. The CDR3 DNA reads as TGTGCCAGCAGTTTTAGCCAAGACGGCCAGCCCCAGCATTTT. Translated: CASSFSQDGQPQHF.

V gene TRBV11-2 combines with J gene TRBJ1-1; 7 nucleotides align to TRBD1. Germline values: CDR1 SGHAT, CDR2 FQNNGV. The trim removed 3 bases at V and 4 bases at J, leaving 8 bases unmatched. The CDR3 runs 15 residues. The CDR3 loop is CASSFLDRDSTEAFF. In DNA form, the CDR3 reads TGTGCCAGCAGCTTTCTCGACAGGGATTCCACTGAAGCTTTCTTT.